A selection of T cell receptor beta chains follows, all from one sample in a study of blood T cell repertoires in COVID-19. The table came from immunoSEQ multiplex PCR; TCRdb's copy has only in-frame clones and leaves some out. This table has 180,000 or so clones, nearly 80% appearing once. The specimen sequenced was PBMCs or T cells enriched from blood (not recorded which). The receptors derive from a man between 60 and 75 years old who had been exposed to COVID-19. Each CDR3 is given with its conserved first and last residue. Not every row has a clone size; where given, it reads once, few, many or a size class.

CASSTGGGYGEQYF,TRBJ2-7,-,TRBV6-5
CASSLDRVNEKLFF,TRBJ1-4,-,TRBV5-1
CASSERGYTF,TRBJ1-2,-,TRBV6-1
CASSLGGRSLFYEQYF,TRBJ2-7,-,TRBV14
CASSLRPSSYNEQFF,TRBJ2-1,-,TRBV27
CASTPGRLAAIQYF,TRBJ2-4,few,TRBV19
CASSLANRPSSEQYF,TRBJ2-7,once,TRBV5-4
CASSIGLGGTEAFF,TRBJ1-1,few,TRBV19
CTSSQVPSGRTSYNEQFF,TRBJ2-1,-,TRBV1
CASSRGQDLNYGYTF,TRBJ1-2,-,TRBV5-4
CASRKQTSGRRDEQFF,TRBJ2-1,-,TRBV4-2
CASSLQSSGNTIYF,TRBJ1-3,-,TRBV5-4
CAWTQGASETQYF,TRBJ2-5,-,TRBV30
CASSLTGDEQYF,TRBJ2-7,-,TRBV7-2
CASSEALGYPTYEQYF,TRBJ2-7,once,TRBV6-1
CASSYDRAYEQYF,TRBJ2-7,few,TRBV27
CAWGLAGPGTQYF,TRBJ2-3,-,TRBV30
CASSARAGTVQETQYF,TRBJ2-5,-,TRBV5-4
CASSQVVQEQFF,TRBJ2-1,-,TRBV14
CASSSSGTGINSPLHF,TRBJ1-6,-,TRBV7-9
CASIARGGAQHF,TRBJ1-5,-,TRBV19
CASSAQGASYEQYF,TRBJ2-7,once,TRBV7-2
CASSGTGTSLHEQYF,TRBJ2-7,-,TRBV2
CASRLRESPGLAGLSYEQYF,TRBJ2-7,-,TRBV2
CASGTGASGGYTF,TRBJ1-2,-,TRBV28
CASSPLRGSYEQYF,TRBJ2-7,-,TRBV18
CASSADRIGNTIYF,TRBJ1-3,once,TRBV7-8
CASSHRGRNSYEQYF,TRBJ2-7,-,TRBV27